The clone carrying this T cell receptor (beta chain) was observed at least ten times. The antigen remains unidentified. This sample is part of a study of T cells in Graves' hyperthyroidism and ophthalmopathy. Authors of the study amplified TCR beta CDR3 regions from RNA transcripts. TCR CDR3 regions were first amplified by RT-PCR with HTBI primers. TCRdb reanalysed the multiplex PCR reads using MiXCR and keeps one entry per CDR3 protein. This sample has hundreds of thousands of distinct CDR3 sequences, with about 13% found just once. Clinical symptoms, serum thyroxine, TRAb, thyroid ultrasound and orbital computed tomography informed diagnoses. Fresh peripheral blood, 10 ml, was the source of the PBMCs. Study findings and constraints: In the analysis, a 13 V-J model separated ophthalmopathy from stable hyperthyroidism.

Germline lookup yields CDR1 LGHDT and CDR2 YNNKEL (reference sequence). CDR3 length: 13 residues. Trimming stripped 2 bases from V and 8 bases from J, with 12 bases between. The chain couples TRBV3-1 to TRBJ1-1; a weak D match, TRBD1 (6 bases). The sample was blood. This receptor was obtained from a woman between 18 and 29 years old with Graves' hyperthyroidism. Here the CDR3 reads CASSQIQGSEAFF. CDR3 in DNA: TGTGCCAGCAGCCAAATACAGGGTTCCGAAGCTTTCTTT.